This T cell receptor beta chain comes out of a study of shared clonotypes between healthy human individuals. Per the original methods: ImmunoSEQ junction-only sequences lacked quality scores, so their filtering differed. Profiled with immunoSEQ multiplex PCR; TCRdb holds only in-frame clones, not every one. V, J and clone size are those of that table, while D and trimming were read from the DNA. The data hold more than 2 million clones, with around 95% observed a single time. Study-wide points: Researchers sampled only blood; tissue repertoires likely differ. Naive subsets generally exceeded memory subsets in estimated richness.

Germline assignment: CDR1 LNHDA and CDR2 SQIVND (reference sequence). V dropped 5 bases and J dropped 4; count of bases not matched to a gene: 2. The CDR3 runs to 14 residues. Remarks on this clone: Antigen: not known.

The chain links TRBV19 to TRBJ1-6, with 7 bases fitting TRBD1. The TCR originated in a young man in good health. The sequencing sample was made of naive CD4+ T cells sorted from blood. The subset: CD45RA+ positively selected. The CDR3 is CASSPTGYNSPLHF. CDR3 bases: TGTGCCAGTAGTCCGACAGGGTATAATTCACCCCTCCACTTT.